What follows are 32 T cell receptor beta chains derived from one specimen sequenced in a study of graft-versus-host responses after intestinal transplantation. The table came from immunoSEQ multiplex PCR; TCRdb's copy has only in-frame clones and leaves some out. The data hold 99,000 or so clones, with about 90% observed a single time. These TCRs are of unknown antigen specificity. The source material was unstimulated CD8+ T cells sorted from spleen or lymph node cells, sampled before transplant. All receptors come from a human donor who was the organ donor for an intestinal transplant.

CDR3 coding DNA: TGTGCCACCGGAGTGGAGACCCAGTACTTC. This sequence encodes CATGVETQYF. This chain joins TRBV6-5 and TRBJ2-5; D uncertain. The CDR3 length is 10 residues. Germline assignment: CDR1 MNHEY and CDR2 SVGAGI. Trimming left V 10 bases short and J 5 bases short, with 8 bases between.

This chain connects TRBV6-5 to TRBJ2-5; TRBD2 might be the D (6 bases). From germline, CDR1 is MNHEY and CDR2 SVGAGI. The CDR3 sequence is 16 residues long. The V and J ends lost 0 bases and 5 bases respectively, with 16 bases between them. The CDR3 DNA reads TGTGCCAGCAGTTACTCGTCAGGCGCGGGAAGGGAGACCCAGTACTTC. Translation: CASSYSSGAGRETQYF.

The genes are TRBV2 and TRBJ2-1, with 10 bases that match TRBD2. CDR1 is SNHLY and CDR2 is FYNNEI in the germline V gene. There are 15 residues in the CDR3. V lost 6 bases and J lost 8; bases outside the gene matches: 10. The CDR3 region has the DNA TGTGCCAGCAGCGGCCCTAGCGGGAGCGGTCATGAGCAGTTCTTC. Translation gives CASSGPSGSGHEQFF.

The chain carries TRBV5-6 and TRBJ2-7, with 7 bases aligning to TRBD1. V lost 4 bases and J lost 3; bases outside the gene matches: 10. This CDR3 has 15 residues. Per the germline V gene, CDR1 is SGHDT and CDR2 is YYEEEE. CDR3 bases: TGTGCCAGCAGCCCCCTAGACAGGGACAACTACGAGCAGTACTTC. This sequence encodes CASSPLDRDNYEQYF.

The CDR3 protein is CASSLRTFTDTQYF. The CDR3, as DNA: TGCGCCAGCAGCCTCAGGACATTCACAGATACGCAGTATTTT. The chain employs TRBV5-1 and TRBJ2-3, with a weak D call TRBD1 (5 bases). Germline V gene sequence: CDR1 SGHRS, CDR2 YFSETQ. CDR3 length: 14 residues. V was trimmed by 4 bases and J by 2 bases, leaving 11 bases between them.

The chain combines TRBV7-2 with TRBJ2-4; 7 nucleotides line up with TRBD1. Losses at the gene ends were 5 bases for V and 8 bases for J; bases not matched to a gene: 15. The CDR3 length is 16 residues. Germline V gene sequence: CDR1 SGHTA, CDR2 FQGNSA. The CDR3 DNA reads as TGTGCCAGCAGCACCCCTCATGCAGGGGGTGCGGACATTCAGTACTTC. It encodes CASSTPHAGGADIQYF.

The gene calls are TRBV11-2 and TRBJ1-1, with 9 bases matching TRBD1. The V gene's germline CDR1 is SGHAT and CDR2 FQNNGV. The CDR3 has 15 residues. V lost 8 bases to trimming and J lost 6 bases; unmatched junction nucleotides: 13. The CDR3: CASGSWDRELPEAFF. CDR3 bases: TGTGCCAGCGGCTCGTGGGACAGGGAGCTGCCTGAAGCTTTCTTT.

This clone appeared a single time. The chain employs TRBV7-2 and TRBJ2-2; 13 bases are a match to TRBD2. Per germline, CDR1 SGHTA and CDR2 FQGNSA. The V and J ends lost 8 bases and 5 bases, in that order; junction bases with no gene match: 5. The CDR3 loop spans 15 amino acids. CDR3 region: CASATTSGGTGELFF. The DNA for the CDR3 is TGTGCCAGCGCTACGACTAGCGGGGGGACCGGGGAGCTGTTTTTT.

Only a few counts were recorded for this clone. The J gene is TRBJ1-2, the V gene TRBV6-1, with 10 bases identical to TRBD1. The CDR3 runs 13 residues. In germline, CDR1 is MNHNS, CDR2 SASEGT. The V and J ends lost 9 bases and 7 bases, in that order; junction bases with no gene match: 8. This chain's CDR3 is CASYRDRGGGYTF. DNA for the CDR3: TGTGCCAGTTACCGGGACAGGGGAGGTGGCTACACCTTC.

The chain combines TRBV5-4 with TRBJ2-7; TRBD2 agrees at 7 bases. This CDR3 contains 17 residues. The germline V gene encodes CDR1 SGHNT and CDR2 YYREEE (reference sequence). V trimming: 0 bases; J trimming: 0 bases; junction bases outside the gene matches: 9. The DNA for the CDR3 is TGTGCCAGCAGCTTGGCGGGGAGGGGCGGGAGCTCCTACGAGCAGTACTTC. Protein: CASSLAGRGGSSYEQYF.

The chain couples TRBV7-6 to TRBJ1-2; a weak D match, TRBD1 (6 bases). V gave up 1 base and J gave up 3 bases, with 12 bases separating them. The CDR3 consists of 15 residues. Germline CDR1 is SGHVS and CDR2 is FNYEAQ. As DNA, the CDR3 is TGTGCCAGCAGCTTAGAGCAGGGGATGGACTATGGCTACACCTTC. Translated, it gives CASSLEQGMDYGYTF.

The rearrangement joins TRBV29-1 to TRBJ2-7; 8 positions match TRBD1. The CDR3 sequence is 14 residues long. After removal of 7 bases from V and 1 base from J, the junction contained 9 bases not matched to a gene. CDR1 is SQVTM and CDR2 is ANQGSEA in the germline V gene. DNA of the CDR3: TGCAGCGCTCAGGACAGGGCCACATCCTACGAGCAGTACTTC. Its protein product is CSAQDRATSYEQYF.

This sequence joins TRBV13 and TRBJ1-2, with unresolved D. V lost 5 bases to trimming and J lost 2 bases, with 18 bases between them. This CDR3 is built from 16 residues. Germline V gives CDR1 PRHDT, CDR2 FYEKMQ (reference sequence). The CDR3 DNA follows: TGTGCCAGCAGCCCCCGGGTCCGGGTTCCGAACTATGGCTACACCTTC. As protein: CASSPRVRVPNYGYTF.

The gene calls are TRBV18 and TRBJ2-2; D remains unclear. From germline, CDR1 is KGHSH and CDR2 LQKENI. Trimming removed 3 bases from V and 4 bases from J, with 9 bases in between. CDR3 length: 14 amino acids. The CDR3 nucleotides read TGTGCCAGCTCACCCCGCGACACCACCGGGGAGCTGTTTTTT. It translates to CASSPRDTTGELFF.

This sequence joins TRBV5-4 and TRBJ1-2; D gene uncertain. Germline values: CDR1 SGHNT, CDR2 YYREEE (reference sequence). The CDR3 length is 15 residues. Between the trimmed V and J ends, which lost 0 bases and 8 bases, there was a span of 17 bases. The CDR3, as DNA: TGTGCCAGCAGCTTGGATTTAACCCCCAGGCACGGCTACACCTTC. This translates into CASSLDLTPRHGYTF.

This chain uses TRBV28 with TRBJ1-5; D might be TRBD1 (6 bases). The CDR3 spans 15 residues. Trimming took 4 bases from V and 3 from J, leaving 13 bases between them. Per the germline V gene, CDR1 is MDHEN and CDR2 is SYDVKM. CDR3 protein: CASSYREGLNQPQHF. The CDR3 nucleotides read TGTGCCAGCAGTTACAGGGAGGGCCTCAATCAGCCCCAGCATTTT.

The chain employs TRBV4-1 and TRBJ2-7; 10 positions match TRBD1. The length of the CDR3 is 15 residues. The V gene's germline CDR1 is MGHRA and CDR2 YSYEKL. The V gene end was trimmed by 0 bases and the J gene end by 7 bases; junction bases not matched to a gene: 6. The CDR3 reads CASSQEGTGAWEQYF. The DNA for the CDR3 is TGCGCCAGCAGCCAAGAAGGGACAGGGGCATGGGAGCAGTACTTC.

This clone was seen once. The chain recombines TRBV6-6 with TRBJ1-4; no clear D gene. The CDR3 sequence is 13 residues long. CDR1 is MNHNY and CDR2 is SVGAGI in the germline V gene (reference sequence). The V and J ends lost 4 bases and 7 bases respectively, with 10 bases between them. The CDR3 DNA reads as TGTGCCAGCAGTTGGCAGATTCCTGAAAAACTGTTTTTT. This sequence encodes CASSWQIPEKLFF.

V usage is TRBV7-9 and J usage is TRBJ2-1, with 12 bases aligning to TRBD2. After removal of 4 bases from V and 4 bases from J, the junction contained 14 bases not matched to a gene. Germline V CDR1 and CDR2: SEHNR, FQNEAQ (reference sequence). CDR3 length: 19 residues. CDR3 residues: CASSCGTSGQWVRYNEQFF. In DNA form, the CDR3 reads TGTGCCAGCAGCTGCGGGACTAGCGGGCAGTGGGTTAGGTACAATGAGCAGTTCTTC.

The V gene is TRBV28, the J gene TRBJ1-1; no definite D call. V gave up 6 bases and J gave up 0 bases, with 8 bases separating them. This CDR3 region has 13 residues. Germline V gives CDR1 MDHEN, CDR2 SYDVKM. CDR3 DNA sequence: TGTGCCAGCAGCCGGTTAATGAACACTGAAGCTTTCTTT. Translation gives CASSRLMNTEAFF.

The chain employs TRBV28 and TRBJ2-2, with D tentatively TRBD1 (5 bases). Trimming left V 2 bases short and J 7 bases short, with 14 bases between. The CDR3 loop spans 15 amino acids. CDR1 and CDR2 from the germline V gene are MDHEN and SYDVKM. The CDR3 is CASSLIAFRGGELFF. The CDR3 DNA sequence: TGTGCCAGCAGTTTAATCGCATTTAGGGGCGGGGAGCTGTTTTTT.

The chain couples TRBV2 to TRBJ1-1; TRBD1 agrees at 8 bases. Germline V CDR1 and CDR2: SNHLY, FYNNEI. CDR3 length: 14 amino acids. J gave up 4 bases and V 3 bases, and 4 bases lay outside the gene matches. As DNA, the CDR3 is TGTGCCAGCAGTGATGGACAGGGCTTCACTGAAGCTTTCTTT. Its protein is CASSDGQGFTEAFF.

This chain connects TRBV7-3 to TRBJ1-2, with D unresolved. The germline V gene has CDR1 SGHTA and CDR2 FQGTGA. CDR3 length equals 13 residues. The V end lost 2 bases, the J end lost 6 bases, and 10 bases lay between the germline ends. The DNA for the CDR3 is TGTGCCAGCAGCTTACTGGCCGGGGATGGCTACACCTTC. Translated, it gives CASSLLAGDGYTF.

The rearrangement joins TRBV9 to TRBJ2-5; tentative D call: TRBD2 (6 bases). Trimming cost V 0 bases and J 5 bases, with 14 bases left between them. Germline-derived CDR1 and CDR2 are SGDLS and YYNGEE. This CDR3 is 15 amino acids long. CDR3 DNA sequence: TGTGCCAGCAGCGTAGACACGGGACGGGGGGAGACCCAGTACTTC. This codes for CASSVDTGRGETQYF. Based on the CDR3 plus reference TRBV9 and TRBJ2-5, the full variable domain is DSGVTQTPKHLITATGQRVTLRCSPRSGDLSVYWYQQSLDQGLQFLIQYYNGEERAKGNILERFSAQQFPDLHSELNLSSLELGDSALYFCASSVDTGRGETQYFGPGTRLLVL.

The chain joins TRBV28 to TRBJ2-7; D may be TRBD2 (6 bases). V was trimmed by 4 bases and J by 6 bases, leaving 13 bases between them. Germline CDR1 reads MDHEN; CDR2 reads SYDVKM. This CDR3 has 13 amino acids. The CDR3 DNA follows: TGTGCCAGCAGTTACCCGGGAGAGGTCGAGCAGTACTTC. Translating gives CASSYPGEVEQYF.

The rearrangement joins TRBV19 to TRBJ2-1; D might be TRBD2 (6 bases). Germline loops: CDR1 LNHDA, CDR2 SQIVND (reference sequence). Trimming pared 6 bases from V and 6 bases from J, leaving 12 bases between. This CDR3 has 13 residues. The CDR3 DNA follows: TGTGCCAGTAGCGGGAGCCGATTCAATGAGCAGTTCTTC. Translation gives CASSGSRFNEQFF.

The table lists this clone with a count of one. This chain joins TRBV7-6 and TRBJ2-3; possible D gene TRBD2, 6 bases. Trimming cost V 3 bases and J 0 bases, with 10 bases left between them. This CDR3 spans 15 amino acids. Germline CDR1 is SGHVS and CDR2 is FNYEAQ. The CDR3 reads CASSFSGASTDTQYF. CDR3 sequence (DNA): TGTGCCAGCAGCTTTAGCGGTGCTAGCACAGATACGCAGTATTTT.

This clone was seen once. The rearrangement uses TRBV5-1 and TRBJ2-5; 10 positions agree with TRBD2. There are 12 residues in the CDR3. Germline assignment: CDR1 SGHRS and CDR2 YFSETQ. V lost 6 bases, J lost 5 bases, and 1 base stayed unmatched. This chain's CDR3 is CASTGLAETQYF. The CDR3, as DNA: TGCGCCAGCACGGGACTAGCGGAGACCCAGTACTTC. Drawing the rest from reference TRBV5-1 and TRBJ2-5, the complete variable domain is KAGVTQTPRYLIKTRGQQVTLSCSPISGHRSVSWYQQTPGQGLQFLFEYFSETQRNKGNFPGRFSGRQFSNSRSEMNVSTLELGDSALYLCASTGLAETQYFGPGTRLLVL.

The chain combines TRBV6-1 with TRBJ1-6; a possible D gene is TRBD1 (5 bases). CDR3 length: 15 residues. Trimming removed 1 base from V and 6 bases from J, with 10 bases in between. The V gene's germline CDR1 is MNHNS and CDR2 SASEGT. This chain's CDR3 is CASSEDPGINSPLHF. CDR3 in DNA: TGTGCCAGCAGTGAAGATCCAGGGATTAATTCACCCCTCCACTTT.

The chain combines TRBV12-5 with TRBJ1-2; 9 positions match TRBD1. Per the germline V gene, CDR1 is LGHNT and CDR2 is FRNRAP. The CDR3 consists of 14 residues. The V gene end was trimmed by 2 bases and the J gene end by 8 bases; junction bases not matched to a gene: 6. This chain's CDR3 is CASGLRQGGGGYTF. Here the CDR3 DNA reads TGTGCTAGTGGTTTGAGACAGGGGGGAGGGGGCTACACCTTC.

J is TRBJ1-6 and V is TRBV15, with TRBD1 matching over 7 bases. The V gene end was trimmed by 0 bases and the J gene end by 6 bases; junction bases not matched to a gene: 5. Looked up from germline, CDR1 is LNHNV and CDR2 is YYDKDF (reference sequence). This CDR3 comprises 16 residues. The CDR3 spells CATSRDPTGLNSPLHF. As DNA, the CDR3 is TGTGCCACCAGCAGAGATCCGACAGGGCTTAATTCACCCCTCCACTTT. Filled out from reference TRBV15 and TRBJ1-6, the complete variable domain reads DAMVIQNPRYQVTQFGKPVTLSCSQTLNHNVMYWYQQKSSQAPKLLFHYYDKDFNNEADTPDNFQSRRPNTSFCFLDIRSPGLGDTAMYLCATSRDPTGLNSPLHFGNGTRLTVT.

This rearrangement joins TRBV5-6 to TRBJ1-2; 11 bases are shared with TRBD1. The CDR3 has 14 residues. V lost 4 bases, J lost 4 bases, and 3 bases stayed unmatched. CDR1 and CDR2 (germline): SGHDT, YYEEEE. Here the CDR3 reads CASSLGTGGYGYTF. CDR3 nucleotide sequence: TGTGCCAGCAGCCTAGGGACAGGGGGCTATGGCTACACCTTC.